The clone carrying this T cell receptor beta chain was seen a few times. TCR beta sequencing covered blood CD8+ and CD4+ T cells. The multiple sclerosis control group comprised treatment-naive patients with stable or active relapsing-remitting disease. This record belongs to a study of CD8 T cells in Susac syndrome. Random hexamers primed reverse transcription of 0.5 to 1 ug RNA. Amplification of TCR beta CDR3 used immunoSEQ multiplex PCR across 54 Vbeta and 13 Jbeta. One entry per CDR3 protein results from TCRdb running MiXCR on the immunoSEQ multiplex PCR reads. The sample consists of 100,000 to 150,000 distinct CDR3 sequences, roughly 80% of them appearing once. The CDR3 runs 12 residues. V lost 1 base and J 2 bases, leaving 4 bases between the germline ends. Germline V gives CDR1 SGHDT, CDR2 YYEEEE.

Material for sequencing was CD8+ T cells from PBMCs. This chain uses TRBV5-6 with TRBJ2-7, with no clear D. This TCR derives from a human donor with multiple sclerosis. The CDR3 DNA is TGTGCCAGCAGCTTGTCCACCTACGAGCAGTACTTC. It translates to CASSLSTYEQYF.